The 28 T cell receptor beta chains presented below share a single source sample, sequenced in a study of beta chain features in type 1 diabetes. What was sequenced were expressed TCRB transcripts, since all of the isolated RNA had been reverse transcribed. The method was immunoSEQ multiplex PCR; TCRdb's version includes in-frame clones alone and lacks a portion of them. The table shows 300,000 to 350,000 clones, with 13% to 15% occurring only once. Sequencing was carried out using central memory CD4+ T cells from blood. All receptors derive from a man younger than 40 in good health.

The V call is TRBV7-3, the J call TRBJ2-2; possibly TRBD2 for D (6 bases). V was shortened by 5 bases and J by 3 bases, with 13 bases between the two germline ends. CDR1 is SGHTA and CDR2 is FQGTGA in the germline V gene. The CDR3 is 15 amino acids. CDR3 DNA sequence: TGTGCCAGCAGCCCCCGGGGGACCTACACCGGGGAGCTGTTTTTT. It is translated as CASSPRGTYTGELFF.

This clone was counted only a few times. The V and J genes are TRBV7-2 and TRBJ2-5, with unresolved D. Looked up from germline, CDR1 is SGHTA and CDR2 is FQGNSA. Trimming cost V 5 bases and J 8 bases, with 12 bases left between them. This CDR3 has 12 residues. CDR3 coding DNA: TGTGCCAGCAGCAGTCGAGTTGGCACCCAGTACTTC. The encoded protein is CASSSRVGTQYF. Complete variable domain (other parts from reference TRBV7-2 and TRBJ2-5): GAGVSQSPSNKVTEKGKDVELRCDPISGHTALYWYRQSLGQGLEFLIYFQGNSAPDKSGLPSDRFSAERTGGSVSTLTIQRTQQEDSAVYLCASSSRVGTQYFGPGTRLLVL.

This clone was counted a few times. This sequence joins TRBV6-5 and TRBJ2-1; TRBD2 agrees at 10 bases. The trim removed 8 bases at V and 5 bases at J, leaving 9 bases unmatched. The CDR3 contains 15 residues. Germline V gene lookup returns CDR1 MNHEY and CDR2 SVGAGI. The CDR3 sequence: CASASLAGVNNEQFF. The CDR3 DNA follows: TGTGCCAGCGCAAGTCTAGCGGGAGTGAACAATGAGCAGTTCTTC.

V and J are TRBV30 and TRBJ2-7; 11 bases match TRBD2. Trimming at V came to 4 bases and at J to 4 bases, leaving 9 bases not matched to a gene. The CDR3 has 15 amino acids. Germline V gene sequence: CDR1 GTSNPN, CDR2 SVGIG (reference sequence). CDR3 coding DNA: TGTGCCTGGACCCCTAGCGGGAGGATTTTTTACGAGCAGTACGTC. Amino acids: CAWTPSGRIFYEQYV.

A few counts support this clone. V is TRBV23-1 and J is TRBJ1-1, with D perhaps matching TRBD1 (5 bases). Being an ORF, TRBV23-1 has a function that is uncertain. This CDR3 comprises 15 residues. V gave up 0 bases and J gave up 2 bases, with 10 bases separating them. CDR3 region: CASSQSRQGNTEAFF. The CDR3 DNA reads as TGCGCCAGCAGTCAATCCCGGCAGGGCAACACTGAAGCTTTCTTT.

This clone was detected many times. Other DNA variants within this sample encode the same CDR3. V gene TRBV28 combines with J gene TRBJ2-3; a possible D gene is TRBD2 (5 bases). The CDR3 is 13 amino acids. The germline V and J ends were trimmed by 11 bases and 3 bases, with 15 bases remaining between them. Germline values: CDR1 MDHEN, CDR2 SYDVKM. CDR3 DNA: TGTGCCGGTCGGGATAGTCGTACAGATACGCAGTATTTT. Protein: CAGRDSRTDTQYF.

There are a few counts of this clone. The same CDR3 arises from other DNA sequences in this sample as well. The chain links TRBV4-3 to TRBJ2-1; unclear D gene. Germline-derived CDR1 and CDR2 are LGHNA and YSLEER. V dropped 1 base and J dropped 7 bases, with 8 bases sitting between them. The CDR3 length is 13 residues. The CDR3 loop reads CASSQGLSNEQFF. The CDR3, as DNA: TGCGCCAGCAGCCAAGGGTTGTCGAATGAGCAGTTCTTC.

This clone was recorded a few times. The CDR3 region is CASSLDASGSHNEQFF. CDR3 DNA sequence: TGTGCCAGCAGCTTGGATGCTAGCGGGAGCCACAATGAGCAGTTCTTC. This sequence joins TRBV5-4 and TRBJ2-1, with 10 bases fitting TRBD2. The CDR3 loop spans 16 amino acids. V dropped 0 bases and J dropped 5; count of bases not matched to a gene: 5. CDR1 SGHNT and CDR2 YYREEE come from the germline V gene (reference sequence).

This clone occurred a few times. V gene TRBV6-6 combines with J gene TRBJ2-7; maybe TRBD2 (6 bases). The V gene's germline CDR1 is MNHNY and CDR2 SVGAGI (reference sequence). Trimming stripped 0 bases from V and 7 bases from J, with 16 bases between. CDR3 length: 15 amino acids. The CDR3 nucleotides are TGTGCCAGCAGTTACTCGTCGGGGGTAAGTGGTGAGCAGTACGTC. Its translation: CASSYSSGVSGEQYV.

This clone showed up just a few times. The chain is built from TRBV5-6 and TRBJ2-3, with 8 bases identical to TRBD1. Trimming cost V 0 bases and J 4 bases; bases outside gene matches: 10. Germline-derived CDR1 and CDR2 are SGHDT and YYEEEE. The CDR3 sequence is 17 residues long. In DNA, the CDR3 is TGTGCCAGCAGCTTGGTCCAGGGGGCATTTTCACCAGATACGCAGTATTTT. Its protein is CASSLVQGAFSPDTQYF.

This clone appeared many times. The rearrangement links TRBV4-3 to TRBJ2-2; no clear D. The CDR3 extends over 14 amino acids. Germline lookup yields CDR1 LGHNA and CDR2 YSLEER. V was shortened by 0 bases and J by 7 bases, with 9 bases between the two germline ends. The CDR3 DNA is TGCGCCAGCAGCCAAGATGAGTCTGTCGGGGAGCTGTTTTTT. Its translation is CASSQDESVGELFF.

There are a few counts of this clone. The chain is built from TRBV7-9 and TRBJ2-5; TRBD1 matches 9 bases. Unmatched junction bases numbered 8, after V lost 10 bases and J lost 5 bases. CDR3 length: 13 residues. Per germline, CDR1 SEHNR and CDR2 FQNEAQ (reference sequence). Here the CDR3 DNA reads TGTGCCATCGCGAGGACAGGGGACGAGACCCAGTACTTC. Translating gives CAIARTGDETQYF.

This clone came up a few times. Here the CDR3 DNA reads TGTGCCAGCAGGGAGGACAGGGGCACTGAAGCTTTCTTT. Amino acid sequence: CASREDRGTEAFF. The V and J genes are TRBV6-5 and TRBJ1-1; 9 bases align to TRBD1. V lost 6 bases and J lost 4; bases outside the gene matches: 3. The CDR3 sequence is 13 residues long. Germline CDR1 reads MNHEY; CDR2 reads SVGAGI.

This clone turned up a few times. The chain joins TRBV28 to TRBJ1-2; 7 bases map to TRBD1. Germline loops: CDR1 MDHEN, CDR2 SYDVKM. There are 13 residues in the CDR3. The ends lost 2 bases at V and 4 bases at J; junction bases unmatched: 1. The CDR3 protein is CASSLRTGYGYTF. The CDR3 nucleotides read TGTGCCAGCAGTTTACGGACAGGCTATGGCTACACCTTC.

The chain couples TRBV4-1 to TRBJ1-2, with 9 bases matching TRBD1. The CDR3 loop spans 16 amino acids. Looked up from germline, CDR1 is MGHRA and CDR2 is YSYEKL. V lost 1 base to trimming and J lost 4 bases; unmatched junction nucleotides: 7. CDR3 nucleotides: TGCGCCAGCAGCCAAGCCGCCGGGACAGGGTCCTATGGCTACACCTTC. Amino acid sequence: CASSQAAGTGSYGYTF.

This clone was seen ten or more times. The V and J genes are TRBV15 and TRBJ2-5; TRBD1 matches 9 bases. Germline CDR1 LNHNV, CDR2 YYDKDF (reference sequence). This CDR3 region has 16 residues. V lost 0 bases and J lost 5; bases outside the gene matches: 7. CDR3 bases: TGTGCCACCAGCAGAGATCGGGGACAGGGCCAGGAGACCCAGTACTTC. The encoded protein is CATSRDRGQGQETQYF.

Only a few counts were recorded for this clone. The chain is built from TRBV5-4 and TRBJ1-4; maybe TRBD1 (5 bases). Germline V gene sequence: CDR1 SGHNT, CDR2 YYREEE (reference sequence). The CDR3 sequence is 15 residues long. Trimming cost V 4 bases and J 6 bases, with 16 bases left between them. CDR3 coding DNA: TGTGCCAGCAGCCTAGGTGGGGTGGGGCATGAAAAACTGTTTTTT. Its protein is CASSLGGVGHEKLFF. Looking up the rest from reference TRBV5-4 and TRBJ1-4 gives the full variable domain: ETGVTQSPTHLIKTRGQQVTLRCSSQSGHNTVSWYQQALGQGPQFIFQYYREEENGRGNFPPRFSGLQFPNYSSELNVNALELDDSALYLCASSLGGVGHEKLFFGSGTQLSVL.

This clone was observed a few times. The rearrangement links TRBV30 to TRBJ2-3; D is uncertain. The V and J ends lost 2 bases and 6 bases respectively, with 9 bases between them. Looked up from germline, CDR1 is GTSNPN and CDR2 is SVGIG (reference sequence). There are 12 residues in the CDR3. CDR3 region: CAWSPIVDTQYF. CDR3 DNA sequence: TGTGCCTGGAGTCCGATAGTGGATACGCAGTATTTT.

The V gene is TRBV11-2, the J gene TRBJ1-4, with no clear D. V shed 5 bases and J shed 3 bases, with 7 bases lying between them. Per germline, CDR1 SGHAT and CDR2 FQNNGV. The CDR3 loop spans 13 amino acids. CDR3 DNA sequence: TGTGCCAGCAGCCGGACGGCTAATGAAAAACTGTTTTTT. Amino acid sequence: CASSRTANEKLFF.

The rearrangement uses TRBV4-1 and TRBJ1-5, with D uncertain. Germline-derived CDR1 and CDR2 are MGHRA and YSYEKL. The CDR3 loop spans 16 amino acids. V was clipped by 1 base and J by 5 bases, with 15 bases between them. This CDR3 reads CASSQGWGTGHQPQHF. Written as DNA, the CDR3 is TGCGCCAGCAGCCAAGGGTGGGGTACCGGGCATCAGCCCCAGCATTTT.

This clone was counted a few times. The chain has TRBV7-2 and TRBJ1-5; D is uncertain. In germline, CDR1 is SGHTA, CDR2 FQGNSA. Deletions cut 5 bases from V and 3 bases from J, with 11 bases between. The CDR3 has 14 amino acids. DNA for the CDR3: TGTGCCAGCAGCCCAGGCTCGATCAATCAGCCCCAGCATTTT. Protein sequence: CASSPGSINQPQHF.

This sequence joins TRBV18 and TRBJ2-1; D call uncertain. Trimming pared 0 bases from V and 0 bases from J, leaving 9 bases between. This CDR3 region has 16 residues. The V gene's germline CDR1 is KGHSH and CDR2 LQKENI. The CDR3 DNA reads as TGTGCCAGCTCACCACCGTCTATCCACTCCTACAATGAGCAGTTCTTC. Its protein is CASSPPSIHSYNEQFF.

In its sample, this clone was seen many times. The V gene is TRBV27, the J gene TRBJ2-3; D perhaps matches TRBD2 (5 bases). With 8 bases removed from V and 3 bases from J, the gap between germline ends came to 15 bases. Germline V CDR1 and CDR2: MNHEY, SMNVEV (reference sequence). This CDR3 has 14 residues. CDR3 sequence: CASGAGMGTDTQYF. CDR3 nucleotides: TGTGCCAGCGGCGCGGGCATGGGGACAGATACGCAGTATTTT.

The rearrangement joins TRBV4-3 to TRBJ1-2; 8 bases agree with TRBD1. Germline CDR1 and CDR2: LGHNA and YSLEER. This CDR3 region has 14 residues. Trimming took 0 bases from V and 7 from J; bases not matched to a gene: 4. The CDR3 DNA sequence: TGCGCCAGCAGCCAAGAAGACAGGGGATCTGGCTACACCTTC. Protein product: CASSQEDRGSGYTF.

V is TRBV19 and J is TRBJ2-6; the D is unclear. Between the trimmed V and J ends, which lost 5 bases and 0 bases, there was a span of 11 bases. Germline V gives CDR1 LNHDA, CDR2 SQIVND (reference sequence). This CDR3 spans 16 amino acids. CDR3 DNA sequence: TGTGCCAGTAGTGACGGACGAACCTCTGGGGCCAACGTCCTGACTTTC. It encodes CASSDGRTSGANVLTF.

The rearrangement joins TRBV2 to TRBJ2-3, with 9 bases matching TRBD1. J gave up 3 bases and V 9 bases, and 10 bases lay outside the gene matches. CDR3 size: 15 residues. CDR1 is SNHLY, CDR2 FYNNEI, per germline. CDR3 in amino acids: CASVGTGSTTDTQYF. Written as DNA, the CDR3 is TGTGCCAGTGTGGGGACAGGGTCGACGACAGATACGCAGTATTTT. Full variable domain (remainder filled in from reference TRBV2 and TRBJ2-3): EPEVTQTPSHQVTQMGQEVILRCVPISNHLYFYWYRQILGQKVEFLVSFYNNEISEKSEIFDDQFSVERPDGSNFTLKIRSTKLEDSAMYFCASVGTGSTTDTQYFGPGTRLTVL.

This chain uses TRBV30 with TRBJ1-6; D uncertain. Germline-derived CDR1 and CDR2 are GTSNPN and SVGIG (reference sequence). Trimming shortened V by 3 bases and J by 6 bases, and 9 bases separated the two germline ends. CDR3 length: 13 amino acids. This chain's CDR3 is CAWRGGINSPLHF. CDR3 DNA: TGTGCCTGGAGAGGAGGAATTAATTCACCCCTCCACTTT.

The chain has TRBV29-1 and TRBJ1-2; D call uncertain. The V gene lost 3 bases and the J gene lost 4 bases, with 12 bases spanning the gap. The V gene's germline CDR1 is SQVTM and CDR2 ANQGSEA. There are 13 residues in the CDR3. The CDR3 loop is CSVEERSGYGYTF. The CDR3 DNA follows: TGCAGCGTTGAGGAGCGTTCGGGCTATGGCTACACCTTC. The variable domain in full, with the rest retrieved from reference TRBV29-1 and TRBJ1-2, is SAVISQKPSRDICQRGTSLTIQCQVDSQVTMMFWYRQQPGQSLTLIATANQGSEATYESGFVIDKFPISRPNLTFSTLTVSNMSPEDSSIYLCSVEERSGYGYTFGSGTRLTVV.